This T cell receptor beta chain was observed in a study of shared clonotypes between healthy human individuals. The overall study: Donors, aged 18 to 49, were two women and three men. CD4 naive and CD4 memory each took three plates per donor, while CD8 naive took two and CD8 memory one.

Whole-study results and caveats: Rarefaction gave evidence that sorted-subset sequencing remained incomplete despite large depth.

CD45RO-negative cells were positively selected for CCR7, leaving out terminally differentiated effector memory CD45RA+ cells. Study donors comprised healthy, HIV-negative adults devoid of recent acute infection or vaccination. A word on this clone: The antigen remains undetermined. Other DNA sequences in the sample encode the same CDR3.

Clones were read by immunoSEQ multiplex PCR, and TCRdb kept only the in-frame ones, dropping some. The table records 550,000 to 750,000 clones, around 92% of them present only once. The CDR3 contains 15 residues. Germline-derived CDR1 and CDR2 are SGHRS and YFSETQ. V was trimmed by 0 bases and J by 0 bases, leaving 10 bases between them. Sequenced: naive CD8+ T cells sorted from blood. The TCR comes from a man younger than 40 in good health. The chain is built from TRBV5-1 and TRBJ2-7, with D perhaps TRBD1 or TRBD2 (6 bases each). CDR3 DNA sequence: TGCGCCAGCAGCTTGGAGGGGGGCAGCTCCTACGAGCAGTACTTC. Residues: CASSLEGGSSYEQYF. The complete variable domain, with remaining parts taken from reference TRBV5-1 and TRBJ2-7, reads KAGVTQTPRYLIKTRGQQVTLSCSPISGHRSVSWYQQTPGQGLQFLFEYFSETQRNKGNFPGRFSGRQFSNSRSEMNVSTLELGDSALYLCASSLEGGSSYEQYFGPGTRLTVT.